The following is a TCR beta chain sequence with its context. These data come from a study of T-cell reconstitution after alpha-beta-depleted transplantation in children. Unique molecular identifiers were used to barcode this TCRbeta library. TCRdb reprocessed the PCR reads with MiXCR, giving one entry per CDR3 protein. The repertoire consists of around 960,000 distinct CDR3 sequences, with under 30% occurring once and the leading ten covering about 28%. The CDR3 consists of 15 residues. V was clipped by 6 bases and J by 1 base, with 15 bases between them. From germline, CDR1 is LGHNA and CDR2 YNFKEQ. This TCR came from a boy in the first two years of life who had a stem cell transplant for SCID, so the T cells may come from the graft donor. The sample here was PBMCs, mostly from graft donor cells, taken 360 days after TCRalphabeta/CD19-depleted stem cell transplant. This sequence joins TRBV4-2 and TRBJ2-5; D tentatively fits TRBD1 or TRBD2 (5 bases each). The CDR3 loop reads CASRPGAGLQETQYF. CDR3 nucleotides: TGTGCCAGCAGGCCCGGGGCCGGACTCCAAGAGACCCAGTACTTC.